These 30 T cell receptor beta chains share one sample of origin, sequenced in a study of T cell changes during pregnancy in multiple sclerosis. Here immunoSEQ multiplex PCR was the method, and the copy in TCRdb shows in-frame clones only, minus some. Of some 38,000 clones in the sample, roughly 91% were seen once. The sequences come from CD8+ T cells from peripheral blood mononuclear cells, collected in the third trimester of pregnancy. Receptor source: a female donor with multiple sclerosis, enrolled in a pregnancy study.

V usage is TRBV10-1 and J usage is TRBJ2-3; 7 bases match TRBD2. V was pared by 5 bases and J by 2 bases, with 7 bases of the junction left unmatched. The germline gives CDR1 WNHNN, CDR2 SYGVQD (reference sequence). The CDR3 consists of 15 residues. The CDR3 nucleotides are TGCGCCAGCAGTCCCCCGGGAGGCTTCACAGATACGCAGTATTTT. Its protein is CASSPPGGFTDTQYF.

This chain uses TRBV29-1 with TRBJ1-1, with D possibly TRBD1 on 5 matching bases. Deletions cut 4 bases from V and 1 base from J, with 7 bases between. The CDR3 totals 12 residues. The V gene's germline CDR1 is SQVTM and CDR2 ANQGSEA. In DNA, the CDR3 is TGCAGCGTTGCGGGGGGGAACACTGAAGCTTTCTTT. It yields the protein CSVAGGNTEAFF. Full variable domain (outside the CDR3, taken from reference TRBV29-1 and TRBJ1-1): SAVISQKPSRDICQRGTSLTIQCQVDSQVTMMFWYRQQPGQSLTLIATANQGSEATYESGFVIDKFPISRPNLTFSTLTVSNMSPEDSSIYLCSVAGGNTEAFFGQGTRLTVV.

CDR3 in amino acids: CASSLKRLAGSNSPLHF. In DNA form, the CDR3 reads TGTGCCAGCAGCTTAAAGAGGTTGGCAGGGTCCAATTCACCCCTCCACTTT. This sequence joins TRBV11-2 and TRBJ1-6; the D gene is possibly TRBD1 (5 bases). In germline, CDR1 is SGHAT, CDR2 FQNNGV. The V and J ends lost 2 bases and 7 bases respectively, with 18 bases between them. The length of the CDR3 is 17 residues. The variable domain in full, with the rest retrieved from reference TRBV11-2 and TRBJ1-6, is EAGVAQSPRYKIIEKRQSVAFWCNPISGHATLYWYQQILGQGPKLLIQFQNNGVVDDSQLPKDRFSAERLKGVDSTLKIQPAKLEDSAVYLCASSLKRLAGSNSPLHFGNGTRLTVT.

CDR3 sequence: CSVAGSGTGELFF. The DNA for the CDR3 is TGCAGCGTTGCAGGATCGGGAACCGGGGAGCTGTTTTTT. V is TRBV29-1 and J is TRBJ2-2, with D possibly matching TRBD2 (5 bases). CDR1 and CDR2 (germline): SQVTM, ANQGSEA. This CDR3 contains 13 residues. The V gene lost 4 bases and the J gene lost 5 bases, with 11 bases spanning the gap.

The chain couples TRBV4-1 to TRBJ2-2, with TRBD2 matching 7 bases. The CDR3 totals 17 residues. V lost 1 base, J lost 7 bases, and 12 bases stayed unmatched. From germline, CDR1 is MGHRA and CDR2 YSYEKL. In nucleotides, the CDR3 is TGCGCCAGCAGCCAAGTTGGTGCAGCAGGGAGGGGCGGGGAGCTGTTTTTT. Translating it yields CASSQVGAAGRGGELFF.

V gene TRBV7-9 combines with J gene TRBJ2-3; D remains ambiguous. CDR3 length equals 13 residues. The V end was cut by 5 bases, the J end by 6 bases, with 12 bases between. Germline V gives CDR1 SEHNR, CDR2 FQNEAQ (reference sequence). DNA of the CDR3: TGTGCCAGCAGCCCTATAGACTTGGATACGCAGTATTTT. It translates to CASSPIDLDTQYF.

The chain recombines TRBV7-9 with TRBJ1-1; D possibly corresponds to TRBD1 (5 bases). Germline assignment: CDR1 SEHNR and CDR2 FQNEAQ (reference sequence). V lost 3 bases and J lost 8, with 10 bases in between. The CDR3 extends over 12 amino acids. CDR3 DNA: TGTGCCAGCAGCTTTCTACGGGGGGAAGCTTTCTTT. Its translation: CASSFLRGEAFF.

The chain employs TRBV30 and TRBJ1-2; D might be TRBD1 (6 bases). Germline V CDR1 and CDR2: GTSNPN, SVGIG (reference sequence). This CDR3 has 11 amino acids. Trimming pared 5 bases from V and 5 bases from J, leaving 9 bases between. CDR3 residues: CAWLQGYGYTF. The CDR3 DNA follows: TGTGCCTGGTTACAGGGTTATGGCTACACCTTC.

This sequence joins TRBV7-8 and TRBJ1-2; D possibly corresponds to TRBD1 (5 bases). Germline assignment: CDR1 SGHVS and CDR2 FQNEAQ. Trimming stripped 4 bases from V and 5 bases from J, with 14 bases between. The CDR3 is 14 amino acids. In nucleotides, the CDR3 is TGTGCCAGCAGCTCGGGGGGACCAACTTATGGCTACACCTTC. Protein sequence: CASSSGGPTYGYTF.

The rearrangement joins TRBV6-5 to TRBJ1-3, with D tentatively TRBD1 (5 bases). The CDR3 runs 14 residues. V dropped 6 bases and J dropped 10 bases, with 19 bases sitting between them. The germline CDR1 and CDR2 sequences are MNHEY and SVGAGI. CDR3 region: CASSKGLLGPTIYF. CDR3 DNA sequence: TGTGCCAGCAGCAAGGGACTCCTTGGCCCTACCATATATTTT.

The rearrangement links TRBV7-2 to TRBJ2-2; the D gene is possibly TRBD1 (6 bases). The germline CDR1 and CDR2 sequences are SGHTA and FQGNSA. V was pared by 1 base and J by 5 bases, with 8 bases between. This CDR3 is 14 amino acids long. CDR3 DNA sequence: TGTGCCAGCAGCTTAGTAGGGGGAACCGGGGAGCTGTTTTTT. This translates into CASSLVGGTGELFF.

The chain recombines TRBV7-8 with TRBJ2-5; maybe TRBD1 (5 bases). V lost 5 bases and J 5 bases, leaving 15 bases between the germline ends. This CDR3 region has 14 residues. Germline assignment: CDR1 SGHVS and CDR2 FQNEAQ. The CDR3 spells CASSDHGHPETQYF. The CDR3 region has the DNA TGTGCCAGCAGCGACCATGGACATCCGGAGACCCAGTACTTC.

The CDR3 nucleotides read TGTGCCAGCAGCCCGGGACTGGTCAGAACTGGAAACACCATATATTTT. Translation gives CASSPGLVRTGNTIYF. This chain links TRBV28 with TRBJ1-3; weak D call: TRBD1 (5 bases). Per germline, CDR1 MDHEN and CDR2 SYDVKM. The V and J ends lost 6 bases and 2 bases respectively, with 17 bases between them. This CDR3 region has 16 residues.

CDR3 amino acids: CASSSGTGETDTQYF. The CDR3, as DNA: TGTGCCAGCAGTTCCGGGACAGGGGAAACAGATACGCAGTATTTT. The rearrangement uses TRBV6-4 and TRBJ2-3, with 10 bases aligning to TRBD1. Germline CDR1 MRHNA, CDR2 SNTAGT. The ends lost 5 bases at V and 3 bases at J; junction bases unmatched: 5. This CDR3 spans 15 amino acids.

J is TRBJ1-5 and V is TRBV28, with D unclear. Germline lookup yields CDR1 MDHEN and CDR2 SYDVKM. Trimming cost V 3 bases and J 11 bases, with 14 bases left between them. This CDR3 comprises 13 residues. The CDR3 region is CASSLVVSASQHF. The CDR3 DNA reads as TGTGCCAGCAGTTTGGTGGTCAGCGCCTCCCAGCATTTT.

The chain combines TRBV19 with TRBJ2-1; TRBD2 aligns across 8 bases. The germline CDR1 and CDR2 sequences are LNHDA and SQIVND (reference sequence). The length of the CDR3 is 15 residues. The junction had 4 bases not matched to a gene; V was cut back by 2 bases and J by 4 bases. The CDR3 spells CASSIITSGYNEQFF. In DNA form, the CDR3 reads TGTGCCAGTAGTATAATAACTAGCGGTTACAATGAGCAGTTCTTC.

A few counts support this clone. The genes are TRBV5-1 and TRBJ1-1, with no clear D. CDR3 size: 13 residues. Germline-derived CDR1 and CDR2 are SGHRS and YFSETQ. The germline V and J ends were trimmed by 4 bases and 3 bases, with 10 bases remaining between them. CDR3 DNA: TGCGCCAGCAGCATGGACGGGGACACTGAAGCTTTCTTT. This codes for CASSMDGDTEAFF. Full variable domain (missing parts from reference TRBV5-1 and TRBJ1-1): KAGVTQTPRYLIKTRGQQVTLSCSPISGHRSVSWYQQTPGQGLQFLFEYFSETQRNKGNFPGRFSGRQFSNSRSEMNVSTLELGDSALYLCASSMDGDTEAFFGQGTRLTVV.

This rearrangement joins TRBV28 to TRBJ2-7, with TRBD1 matching over 9 bases. The CDR3 length is 16 residues. V lost 7 bases, J lost 2 bases, and 12 bases stayed unmatched. Germline assignment: CDR1 MDHEN and CDR2 SYDVKM. This chain's CDR3 is CASTPLLGTGTYEQYF. CDR3 in DNA: TGTGCCAGCACCCCCCTCCTCGGGACAGGGACCTACGAGCAGTACTTC.

The CDR3 DNA reads TGTGCCACCGTGACAGGGACTTACAATGAGCAGTTCTTC. Residues: CATVTGTYNEQFF. The rearrangement links TRBV7-9 to TRBJ2-1; D is perhaps TRBD1 (7 bases). CDR1 is SEHNR, CDR2 FQNEAQ, per germline (reference sequence). Trimming stripped 10 bases from V and 4 bases from J, with 14 bases between. The CDR3 runs to 13 residues. Variable domain in full (rest from reference TRBV7-9 and TRBJ2-1): DTGVSQNPRHKITKRGQNVTFRCDPISEHNRLYWYRQTLGQGPEFLTYFQNEAQLEKSRLLSDRFSAERPKGSFSTLEIQRTEQGDSAMYLCATVTGTYNEQFFGPGTRLTVL.

The chain employs TRBV5-6 and TRBJ1-1; 7 nucleotides align to TRBD1. The CDR3 has 14 residues. Trimming cost V 4 bases and J 1 base; bases outside gene matches: 4. The V gene's germline CDR1 is SGHDT and CDR2 YYEEEE. CDR3 sequence (DNA): TGTGCCAGCAGCCCGACAGGGCGGAACACTGAAGCTTTCTTT. This codes for CASSPTGRNTEAFF.

A few counts support this clone. The chain employs TRBV6-4 and TRBJ2-1, with a tentative D call TRBD1 (5 bases). Trimming took 0 bases from V and 6 from J, leaving 12 bases between them. This CDR3 region has 15 residues. Germline V CDR1 and CDR2: MRHNA, SNTAGT. CDR3 sequence: CASSDSTVAPNEQFF. The CDR3, as DNA: TGTGCCAGCAGTGACTCGACAGTGGCGCCCAATGAGCAGTTCTTC.

The chain has TRBV2 and TRBJ2-5, with TRBD2 matching 15 bases. V was clipped by 3 bases and J by 5 bases; unmatched bases: 1. The CDR3 sequence is 15 residues long. Germline CDR1 SNHLY, CDR2 FYNNEI. The CDR3 spells CASSDGLAGGETQYF. The CDR3 coding sequence is TGTGCCAGCAGTGACGGACTAGCGGGGGGGGAGACCCAGTACTTC.

This clone was detected once. V and J are TRBV6-1 and TRBJ2-2; TRBD1 aligns across 8 bases. The CDR3 is made up of 14 amino acids. CDR1 is MNHNS, CDR2 SASEGT, per germline. V lost 6 bases to trimming and J lost 7 bases; unmatched junction nucleotides: 7. CDR3 in amino acids: CASSGDRPHGELFF. CDR3 nucleotides: TGTGCCAGCAGCGGGGACAGGCCCCACGGGGAGCTGTTTTTT.

The rearrangement links TRBV7-8 to TRBJ1-5, with D unresolved. The CDR3 contains 15 residues. The germline V gene has CDR1 SGHVS and CDR2 FQNEAQ. Trimming removed 3 bases at V and 2 bases at J, with 11 bases between. The CDR3 nucleotides are TGTGCCAGCAGCTTGCGCCCGCTAGGCAATCAGCCCCAGCATTTT. As protein: CASSLRPLGNQPQHF. The complete variable domain, with remaining parts taken from reference TRBV7-8 and TRBJ1-5, reads GAGVSQSPRYKVAKRGQDVALRCDPISGHVSLFWYQQALGQGPEFLTYFQNEAQLDKSGLPSDRFFAERPEGSVSTLKIQRTQQEDSAVYLCASSLRPLGNQPQHFGDGTRLSIL.

The V call is TRBV27, the J call TRBJ2-1; 10 nucleotides align to TRBD1. The CDR3 is 16 amino acids. Germline V gene data show CDR1 as MNHEY and CDR2 as SMNVEV (reference sequence). The V segment lost 4 bases and the J segment 5 bases; nucleotides outside the gene matches: 8. CDR3 in DNA: TGTGCCAGCAGTTACGGATCCGGGACAGGGGACAATGAGCAGTTCTTC. Protein product: CASSYGSGTGDNEQFF.

This clone is a singleton in its sample. The CDR3 spells CASSQDLAGGTDTQYF. For the CDR3, the DNA is TGTGCCAGCAGCCAAGATCTAGCGGGGGGCACAGATACGCAGTATTTT. The V gene is TRBV4-2, the J gene TRBJ2-3; the match to TRBD2 covers 10 bases. V gave up 0 bases and J gave up 1 base; unmatched junction bases: 1. Germline V gene data show CDR1 as LGHNA and CDR2 as YNFKEQ. The CDR3 contains 16 residues.

The chain combines TRBV5-6 with TRBJ2-3, with 8 nucleotides matching TRBD2. Germline V lookup: CDR1 SGHDT, CDR2 YYEEEE. The CDR3 is made up of 13 amino acids. Trimming at V came to 4 bases and at J to 7 bases, leaving 5 bases not matched to a gene. CDR3 protein: CASSPGGGYTQYF. In DNA, the CDR3 is TGTGCCAGCAGCCCGGGGGGGGGATATACGCAGTATTTT.

In its sample, this clone was seen once. The rearrangement links TRBV19 to TRBJ1-4, with D perhaps matching TRBD1 (6 bases). Germline loops: CDR1 LNHDA, CDR2 SQIVND (reference sequence). The CDR3 extends over 15 amino acids. V shed 1 base and J shed 7 bases, with 13 bases lying between them. As DNA, the CDR3 is TGTGCCAGTAGTATAGCGCCAGGGGTGGGTGAAAAACTGTTTTTT. Translated, it gives CASSIAPGVGEKLFF.

Notes on this clone: One end of the junction fails to match germline, which may point to a read error. The chain is built from TRBV27 and TRBJ2-7, with a possible D match to TRBD1 (6 bases). This CDR3 has 15 amino acids. Germline V gives CDR1 MNHEY, CDR2 SMNVEV (reference sequence). Written as DNA, the CDR3 is TGCGCCAGCAGTGAGTCCCCGGACAGCTCCTACGAGCAGTACTTC. It codes for CASSESPDSSYEQYF.

This chain uses TRBV19 with TRBJ2-1; D is unclear. This CDR3 region has 13 residues. Germline V gene lookup returns CDR1 LNHDA and CDR2 SQIVND (reference sequence). With 2 bases removed from V and 9 bases from J, the gap between germline ends came to 11 bases. CDR3 bases: TGTGCCAGTAGTATACTCCCCCTAGGTGAGCAGTTCTTC. Translated: CASSILPLGEQFF.